These 30 T cell receptor beta chains share one sample of origin, sequenced in a study of blood T cell repertoires in COVID-19. Assay used: immunoSEQ multiplex PCR; TCRdb lists only in-frame clones, some missing. Of roughly 70,000 clones listed, over 75% are singletons. Sequenced sample: peripheral blood. These receptors were collected from a man between 70 and 80 years old with acute or convalescent COVID-19.

V gene TRBV28 combines with J gene TRBJ1-3, with 7 nucleotides matching TRBD1. V lost 7 bases to trimming and J lost 3 bases; unmatched junction nucleotides: 3. Germline V lookup: CDR1 MDHEN, CDR2 SYDVKM. The CDR3 consists of 13 residues. CDR3 nucleotides: TGTGCCAGCAAAGGACAGGTTGGAAACACCATATATTTT. Translating it yields CASKGQVGNTIYF.

The CDR3 sequence: CASRTRQGRIQPQHF. The CDR3 DNA follows: TGTGCCAGCAGGACCAGACAGGGGAGGATTCAGCCCCAGCATTTT. V is TRBV28 and J is TRBJ1-5; 8 bases are shared with TRBD1. CDR3 length: 15 amino acids. Germline V CDR1 and CDR2: MDHEN, SYDVKM. J was trimmed by 6 bases and V by 6 bases; bases with no gene match: 10.

The chain uses TRBV28 and TRBJ2-7; 11 nucleotides align to TRBD1. This CDR3 has 17 amino acids. V shed 6 bases, J shed 0 bases, and the junction held 10 bases outside the gene matches. Germline V gene data show CDR1 as MDHEN and CDR2 as SYDVKM. The DNA for the CDR3 is TGTGCCAGCAGGTTGGGGACAGGGGGAACCAACTCCTACGAGCAGTACTTC. This translates into CASRLGTGGTNSYEQYF.

The V gene is TRBV29-1, the J gene TRBJ1-5; 11 bases map to TRBD1. CDR3 length: 13 amino acids. Losses at the gene ends were 6 bases for V and 4 bases for J; bases not matched to a gene: 2. Germline-derived CDR1 and CDR2 are SQVTM and ANQGSEA. CDR3 sequence: CSVGTGGNQPQHF. The DNA for the CDR3 is TGCAGCGTCGGGACAGGGGGGAATCAGCCCCAGCATTTT. Complete variable domain (other parts from reference TRBV29-1 and TRBJ1-5): SAVISQKPSRDICQRGTSLTIQCQVDSQVTMMFWYRQQPGQSLTLIATANQGSEATYESGFVIDKFPISRPNLTFSTLTVSNMSPEDSSIYLCSVGTGGNQPQHFGDGTRLSIL.

This clone appeared once. This chain uses TRBV13 with TRBJ1-6, with D unclear. Germline CDR1 and CDR2: PRHDT and FYEKMQ (reference sequence). The V gene lost 0 bases and the J gene lost 5 bases, with 5 bases spanning the gap. This CDR3 spans 14 amino acids. The CDR3 here is CASSLGRNNSPLHF. The DNA for the CDR3 is TGTGCCAGCAGCTTAGGCAGGAATAATTCACCCCTCCACTTT.

The rearrangement joins TRBV19 to TRBJ1-1, with 7 bases that match TRBD1. V lost 3 bases and J lost 2; bases outside the gene matches: 3. The CDR3 has 14 residues. Germline lookup yields CDR1 LNHDA and CDR2 SQIVND (reference sequence). The DNA of the CDR3 is TGTGCCAGTAGTATTGGACAGGTTAACACTGAAGCTTTCTTT. Translating gives CASSIGQVNTEAFF.

In DNA form, the CDR3 reads TGTGCCAGCAGCGCCAGGGGAAGTCAGCCCCAGCATTTT. It translates to CASSARGSQPQHF. The chain employs TRBV9 and TRBJ1-5, with TRBD1 as a possible D gene (6 bases). Trimming took off 3 bases at V and 6 bases at J, with 10 bases between the two ends. Germline V gene sequence: CDR1 SGDLS, CDR2 YYNGEE. This CDR3 is built from 13 residues.

The chain couples TRBV7-6 to TRBJ1-4; D is perhaps TRBD1 (6 bases). CDR3 length equals 14 residues. Trimming removed 3 bases from V and 7 bases from J, with 12 bases in between. Germline V gene lookup returns CDR1 SGHVS and CDR2 FNYEAQ. This CDR3 reads CASSFLDSSEKLFF. In nucleotides, the CDR3 is TGTGCCAGCAGCTTCCTGGACAGCAGTGAAAAACTGTTTTTT.

The rearrangement joins TRBV4-2 to TRBJ2-3, with D possibly TRBD2 on 6 matching bases. The V and J ends lost 3 bases and 2 bases respectively, with 15 bases between them. CDR3 length equals 16 residues. CDR1 and CDR2 from the germline V gene are LGHNA and YNFKEQ. The CDR3 DNA reads TGTGCCAGCAGCCATGAAACTAGCCGGCCCACAGATACGCAGTATTTT. The encoded protein is CASSHETSRPTDTQYF.

V is TRBV27 and J is TRBJ1-4; D perhaps matches TRBD1 (6 bases). The CDR3 is 16 residues long. Germline V gene lookup returns CDR1 MNHEY and CDR2 SMNVEV (reference sequence). Trimming left V 5 bases short and J 12 bases short, with 25 bases between. For the CDR3, the DNA is TGTGCCAGCAGTCCCCTAAAGGACAGCCAAATCCGACAACTGTTTTTT. This encodes CASSPLKDSQIRQLFF.

This chain joins TRBV5-1 and TRBJ1-1; possibly TRBD1 for D (5 bases). Deletions cut 2 bases from V and 2 bases from J, with 10 bases between. CDR1 and CDR2 (germline): SGHRS, YFSETQ. This CDR3 comprises 14 residues. CDR3 coding DNA: TGCGCCAGCAGCTTCCTGACAGTTAACACTGAAGCTTTCTTT. Translation: CASSFLTVNTEAFF.

The chain uses TRBV2 and TRBJ2-7; D unclear. V was cut by 2 bases and J by 4 bases, with 12 bases left in between. Germline V gives CDR1 SNHLY, CDR2 FYNNEI. CDR3 length: 14 amino acids. In DNA, the CDR3 is TGTGCCAGCAGTGAATCGGTGGGCTTTTACGAGCAGTACTTC. It codes for CASSESVGFYEQYF. Full variable domain (missing parts from reference TRBV2 and TRBJ2-7): EPEVTQTPSHQVTQMGQEVILRCVPISNHLYFYWYRQILGQKVEFLVSFYNNEISEKSEIFDDQFSVERPDGSNFTLKIRSTKLEDSAMYFCASSESVGFYEQYFGPGTRLTVT.

This chain connects TRBV30 to TRBJ2-1; D possibly corresponds to TRBD1 (6 bases). Trimming removed 5 bases at V and 10 bases at J, with 18 bases between. This CDR3 spans 13 amino acids. Germline values: CDR1 GTSNPN, CDR2 SVGIG (reference sequence). The CDR3 nucleotides read TGTGCCTGGTCGGACAGCCGGTCTATCGAGCAGTTCTTC. Its protein product is CAWSDSRSIEQFF.

The chain combines TRBV18 with TRBJ1-4; no clear D. Germline CDR1 and CDR2: KGHSH and LQKENI. The CDR3 is 12 amino acids. V lost 3 bases and J lost 4, with 3 bases in between. The CDR3 loop is CASSPYNEKLFF. The CDR3 coding sequence is TGTGCCAGCTCACCTTATAATGAAAAACTGTTTTTT. Using reference TRBV18 and TRBJ1-4 for the parts outside the CDR3, the full variable domain is NAGVMQNPRHLVRRRGQEARLRCSPMKGHSHVYWYRQLPEEGLKFMVYLQKENIIDESGMPKERFSAEFPKEGPSILRIQQVVRGDSAAYFCASSPYNEKLFFGSGTQLSVL.

The chain is built from TRBV3-1 (or the pseudogene TRBV3-2) and TRBJ2-6; TRBD2 agrees at 11 bases. The V and J ends lost 4 bases and 4 bases, in that order; junction bases with no gene match: 9. The CDR3 is made up of 18 amino acids. Germline lookup yields CDR1 LGHDT and CDR2 YNNKEL (reference sequence). The CDR3 loop reads CASSPGVAGGRGANVLTF. CDR3 sequence (DNA): TGTGCCAGCAGCCCCGGGGTAGCGGGGGGGCGAGGGGCCAACGTCCTGACTTTC.

This chain joins TRBV15 and TRBJ2-3; TRBD1 matches at 8 bases. V lost 6 bases, J lost 4 bases, and 6 bases stayed unmatched. This CDR3 is 14 amino acids long. Germline assignment: CDR1 LNHNV and CDR2 YYDKDF (reference sequence). In nucleotides, the CDR3 is TGTGCCACCAGGGAGGACAGGGAGGCAGATACGCAGTATTTT. It is translated as CATREDREADTQYF.

J is TRBJ2-1 and V is TRBV3-1 (or the pseudogene TRBV3-2), with 7 positions matching TRBD1. Losses at the gene ends were 3 bases for V and 7 bases for J; bases not matched to a gene: 9. The CDR3 is 15 amino acids. CDR1 is LGHDT, CDR2 YNNKEL, per germline (reference sequence). CDR3 sequence reads: CASSHQQGNGNEQFF. DNA for the CDR3: TGTGCCAGCAGCCACCAACAGGGGAACGGTAATGAGCAGTTCTTC.

The CDR3 bases are TGTGCCAGCAGCTTTTTAACAGGGAGTGGCTACGAGCAGTACTTC. Translation gives CASSFLTGSGYEQYF. The V gene is TRBV5-5, the J gene TRBJ2-7, with a tentative D call TRBD1 (6 bases). V was clipped by 2 bases and J by 3 bases, with 15 bases between them. There are 15 residues in the CDR3. The germline V gene has CDR1 SGHKS and CDR2 YYEKEE (reference sequence).

In this sample, this clone turned up once. V and J are TRBV7-8 and TRBJ2-7; 7 bases agree with TRBD1. Trimming removed 4 bases from V and 1 base from J; junction bases left unmatched: 4. The germline V gene encodes CDR1 SGHVS and CDR2 FQNEAQ. The CDR3 totals 14 residues. CDR3 nucleotides: TGTGCCAGCAGCTCAACAGGGGTTTCCTACGAGCAGTACTTC. Residues: CASSSTGVSYEQYF.

The gene calls are TRBV10-3 and TRBJ2-3; 8 bases map to TRBD1. V shed 3 bases and J 5 bases; nucleotides not matched to a gene: 7. CDR3 size: 15 residues. Germline loops: CDR1 ENHRY, CDR2 SYGVKD. CDR3 sequence: CAISERQGAGDTQYF. The CDR3 nucleotides read TGTGCCATCAGTGAAAGGCAGGGGGCCGGAGATACGCAGTATTTT.

The table lists this clone with a count of one. This sample also contains other DNA sequences that code for the same CDR3. The rearrangement links TRBV18 to TRBJ2-5; tentatively, D is TRBD1 (6 bases). Germline V gives CDR1 KGHSH, CDR2 LQKENI. This CDR3 has 14 residues. The V end lost 1 base, the J end lost 2 bases, and 8 bases lay between the germline ends. The CDR3 here is CASSPLDRQETQYF. In DNA, the CDR3 is TGTGCCAGCTCACCACTGGACAGACAAGAGACCCAGTACTTC.

CDR3 sequence (DNA): TGTGCCAGCAGCTTAGGCGGGTCCCCGGCCACTGAAGCTTTCTTT. Protein sequence: CASSLGGSPATEAFF. The chain combines TRBV7-6 with TRBJ1-1; no clear D gene. The V gene's germline CDR1 is SGHVS and CDR2 FNYEAQ. This CDR3 has 15 amino acids. Trimming shortened V by 1 base and J by 4 bases, and 13 bases separated the two germline ends.

This chain joins TRBV6-2 or TRBV6-3 and TRBJ1-3; D unclear. The germline V and J ends were trimmed by 2 bases and 0 bases, with 8 bases remaining between them. This CDR3 is built from 15 residues. The germline gives CDR1 MNHEY, CDR2 SVGEGT. CDR3 in amino acids: CASSYLEDSGNTIYF. The CDR3 DNA is TGTGCCAGCAGTTACCTAGAAGACTCTGGAAACACCATATATTTT.

The chain joins TRBV15 to TRBJ1-6, with D perhaps matching TRBD1 (5 bases). The CDR3 contains 16 residues. Between the trimmed V and J ends, which lost 0 bases and 8 bases, there was a span of 14 bases. Germline CDR1 reads LNHNV; CDR2 reads YYDKDF (reference sequence). The CDR3 spells CATSRDPRAWDSPLHF. The DNA of the CDR3 is TGTGCCACCAGCAGAGACCCCAGGGCATGGGATTCACCCCTCCACTTT.

This clone has a single count. The chain joins TRBV6-2 or TRBV6-3 to TRBJ2-7; D gene ambiguous. The CDR3 is 13 amino acids. Trimming removed 4 bases at V and 0 bases at J, with 7 bases between. Germline loops: CDR1 MNHEY, CDR2 SVGEGT. The CDR3 is CASSFSSSYEQYF. The CDR3 DNA sequence: TGTGCCAGCAGTTTCTCGAGCTCCTACGAGCAGTACTTC.

The J gene is TRBJ1-1, the V gene TRBV2; D not certain. V gave up 4 bases and J gave up 1 base, with 10 bases separating them. Germline CDR1 reads SNHLY; CDR2 reads FYNNEI. This CDR3 is 14 amino acids long. The CDR3 coding sequence is TGTGCCAGCAGTGTGCGCTCTGAGAACACTGAAGCTTTCTTT. Translating it yields CASSVRSENTEAFF.

This clone was seen only a few times. The chain combines TRBV24-1 with TRBJ2-5; tentatively, D is TRBD1 (5 bases). Germline V gene lookup returns CDR1 KGHDR and CDR2 SFDVKD. With 0 bases removed from V and 4 bases from J, the gap between germline ends came to 11 bases. The CDR3 contains 15 residues. The CDR3 loop is CATSDLPGISETQYF. CDR3 nucleotide sequence: TGTGCCACCAGTGATTTGCCAGGGATCTCAGAGACCCAGTACTTC.

The chain is built from TRBV18 and TRBJ1-1; D may be TRBD1 (6 bases). Per germline, CDR1 KGHSH and CDR2 LQKENI. V was shortened by 6 bases and J by 1 base, with 9 bases between the two germline ends. The CDR3 has 13 residues. CDR3 sequence reads: CASSQGQNTEAFF. CDR3 in DNA: TGTGCCAGCTCCCAGGGGCAGAACACTGAAGCTTTCTTT.

This clone has a single count. The chain combines TRBV2 with TRBJ2-1, with 11 positions matching TRBD2. V lost 6 bases and J lost 3; bases outside the gene matches: 1. The germline gives CDR1 SNHLY, CDR2 FYNNEI. The CDR3 is 14 residues long. As DNA, the CDR3 is TGTGCCAGCAGACTAGCGGGGGTCTACAATGAGCAGTTCTTC. It encodes CASRLAGVYNEQFF.

The CDR3 coding sequence is TGTGCCAGCAGCTTATCGGGGGGGCGTGCAGAGACCCAGTACTTC. This gives the protein CASSLSGGRAETQYF. This chain joins TRBV7-3 and TRBJ2-5; TRBD2 matches at 8 bases. The CDR3 is 15 residues long. The germline gives CDR1 SGHTA, CDR2 FQGTGA. The junction had 6 bases not matched to a gene; V was cut back by 2 bases and J by 4 bases.